This entry lists 11 T cell receptor beta chains sequenced from one sample in a study of cytomegalovirus exposure and HLA in healthy donors. Researchers ran the PCR with 60 Vbeta and 13 Jbeta primers. Assay: immunoSEQ multiplex PCR; the TCRdb copy retains only in-frame clones and omits some. The sample has approximately 190,000 clones; 75% to 90% are singletons. The sample taken for sequencing was PBMCs. All receptors derive from a woman between 18 and 29 years old in good health and CMV-seronegative.

The chain uses TRBV6-4 and TRBJ1-1; 8 bases fit TRBD1. In germline, CDR1 is MRHNA, CDR2 SNTAGT. The CDR3 loop spans 15 amino acids. After removal of 0 bases from V and 4 bases from J, the junction contained 4 bases not matched to a gene. The CDR3 DNA reads as TGTGCCAGCAGTGACTCGTCAGGGGGCCTCACTGAAGCTTTCTTT. Protein product: CASSDSSGGLTEAFF.

The CDR3 DNA sequence: TGTGCCAGCAGCTTAGCGCTGAATTTACATCCAATATATTTT. Protein product: CASSLALNLHPIYF. J is TRBJ1-3 and V is TRBV7-9; D remains unclear. The CDR3 consists of 14 residues. V was cut by 0 bases and J by 13 bases, with 16 bases left in between. Germline V gene data show CDR1 as SEHNR and CDR2 as FQNEAQ (reference sequence).

This clone appeared a single time. The chain is built from TRBV19 and TRBJ2-5; 13 nucleotides agree with TRBD2. Trimming removed 4 bases from V and 5 bases from J; junction bases left unmatched: 10. This CDR3 has 17 amino acids. Germline CDR1 and CDR2: LNHDA and SQIVND (reference sequence). CDR3 amino acids: CASSTPTSGGRRETQYF. For the CDR3, the DNA is TGTGCCAGTAGTACCCCGACTAGCGGGGGGCGGCGGGAGACCCAGTACTTC.

This chain uses TRBV5-8 with TRBJ2-5; weak D call: TRBD2 (6 bases). Germline V lookup: CDR1 SGHTS, CDR2 YDEGEE. The V gene lost 4 bases and the J gene lost 3 bases, with 10 bases spanning the gap. The CDR3 extends over 13 amino acids. CDR3 protein: CASSIWTKETQYF. CDR3 DNA: TGTGCCAGCAGCATTTGGACTAAAGAGACCCAGTACTTC.

V is TRBV27 and J is TRBJ1-2; D is perhaps TRBD1 (5 bases). The CDR3 is 15 residues long. Germline-derived CDR1 and CDR2 are MNHEY and SMNVEV (reference sequence). V was cut by 5 bases and J by 2 bases, with 15 bases left in between. The CDR3 reads CASSPAGGGNYGYTF. CDR3 in DNA: TGTGCCAGCAGTCCGGCCGGGGGGGGAAACTATGGCTACACCTTC.

The chain couples TRBV14 to TRBJ1-4; tentatively, D is TRBD1 (5 bases). The length of the CDR3 is 11 residues. Trimming stripped 3 bases from V and 11 bases from J, with 7 bases between. Per germline, CDR1 SGHDN and CDR2 FVKESK. The CDR3 DNA sequence: TGTGCCAGCAGCCAGGGACTTAAACTGTTTTTT. This encodes CASSQGLKLFF.

Details on this clone: Different DNA sequences within this sample yield the same CDR3. The rearrangement links TRBV18 to TRBJ2-7, with D unclear. The length of the CDR3 is 11 residues. CDR1 and CDR2 from the germline V gene are KGHSH and LQKENI. Between the trimmed V and J ends, which lost 3 bases and 6 bases, there was a span of 6 bases. The CDR3 reads CASSPESEQYF. In DNA, the CDR3 is TGTGCCAGCTCACCGGAGAGCGAGCAGTACTTC.

The chain recombines TRBV9 with TRBJ2-2, with 8 nucleotides matching TRBD2. There are 15 residues in the CDR3. The V segment lost 0 bases and the J segment 5 bases; nucleotides outside the gene matches: 3. CDR1 and CDR2 (germline): SGDLS, YYNGEE. As DNA, the CDR3 is TGTGCCAGCAGCGTAGAGGCGGGGGGAACCGGGGAGCTGTTTTTT. It yields the protein CASSVEAGGTGELFF.

The chain recombines TRBV10-1 with TRBJ2-4, with D possibly TRBD1 on 6 matching bases. The germline gives CDR1 WNHNN, CDR2 SYGVQD (reference sequence). This CDR3 spans 14 amino acids. The ends were cut back, 7 bases at V and 9 bases at J, with 19 bases in the middle. The DNA of the CDR3 is TGCGCCAGCAAGGGGGATACAGGGTATGGCATTCAGTACTTC. This gives the protein CASKGDTGYGIQYF.

The gene calls are TRBV5-8 and TRBJ1-4; possibly TRBD1 for D (6 bases). The CDR3 spans 19 residues. Trimming took 0 bases from V and 6 from J, leaving 24 bases between them. CDR1 and CDR2 from the germline V gene are SGHTS and YDEGEE. The CDR3 DNA is TGTGCCAGCAGCTTGGGCGCGACAGGTTTGCCCCGGGGATATGAAAAACTGTTTTTT. Translation gives CASSLGATGLPRGYEKLFF.

V gene TRBV6-5 combines with J gene TRBJ1-1, with D unresolved. The CDR3 spans 14 residues. V lost 6 bases, J lost 0 bases, and 11 bases lay in between. Germline V gene sequence: CDR1 MNHEY, CDR2 SVGAGI. Written as DNA, the CDR3 is TGTGCCAGCAGCCCACAGACTATGAACACTGAAGCTTTCTTT. It translates to CASSPQTMNTEAFF.